This T cell receptor beta chain was sequenced for a study of identical twins. Findings of the study overall: Models underestimated TCR alpha sharing (out-of-frame) in monozygotic twins.

Turning to this clonotype: Its antigen remains unidentified.

TCRdb re-analysed the 5' RACE reads in MiXCR, keeping a single row per CDR3 protein. Found here are about 240,000 distinct CDR3 sequences, about 7.5% of them singletons; the top ten hold over 5%. CDR1 is MNHEY and CDR2 is SVGAGI in the germline V gene. V dropped 4 bases and J dropped 0 bases, with 10 bases sitting between them. The CDR3 is 14 amino acids. These data were also filed under a second study, of yellow fever vaccine responses in identical twins.

The chain joins TRBV6-5 to TRBJ2-7; D is perhaps TRBD1 (5 bases). Specimen: CD8+ T cells sorted from blood. This clonotype was obtained from a woman aged 18-30 years in good health. Here the CDR3 DNA reads TGTGCCAGCAGTTCACCAGACAGCTCCTACGAGCAGTACGTC. This gives the protein CASSSPDSSYEQYV.